This is a list of T cell receptor beta chains from one sample in a study of neoadjuvant nivolumab and ipilimumab in lung cancer. Profiled with immunoSEQ multiplex PCR; TCRdb holds only in-frame clones, not every one. This table holds around 6,000 clones, less than 65% found once. Sequenced here: tumor tissue, sampled after neoadjuvant nivolumab, alone or with ipilimumab, at or shortly before surgery. The source is an adult with non-small cell lung cancer. The CDR3 runs from the conserved cysteine through the conserved F or W. The D gene is left open where the match is weak. The size of a clone is reported for some rows only, either as once, few or many, or as a class for expanded clones.

clone_size,v_call,d_call,j_call,cdr3_nt,cdr3_aa
medium-sized,TRBV4-1,-,TRBJ2-1,TGCGCCAGCAGCCACCCGGGACCAAACAATGAGCAGTTCTTC,CASSHPGPNNEQFF
-,TRBV2,-,TRBJ2-3,TGTGCCAGCAATCTGGAGTCCCGCACAGATACGCAGTATTTT,CASNLESRTDTQYF
few,TRBV9,-,TRBJ2-3,TGTGCCAGCAGCGACCCTTACACAGATACGCAGTATTTT,CASSDPYTDTQYF
-,TRBV7-3,-,TRBJ2-3,TGTGCCAGCAGCTTAACATTTAGCACAGATACGCAGTATTTT,CASSLTFSTDTQYF
large,TRBV5-6,TRBD2,TRBJ2-4,TGTGCCAGCAGCCCCGGGAGGGTGGGGAGCATTCAGTACTTC,CASSPGRVGSIQYF
-,TRBV30,-,TRBJ1-2,TGTGTAGGAGGGAAGGTTTATGGCTACACCTTC,CVGGKVYGYTF
-,TRBV2,TRBD2,TRBJ2-3,TGTGCCAGCACCAGACTAGCGGGAGATACAGATACGCAGTATTTT,CASTRLAGDTDTQYF
few,TRBV27,-,TRBJ2-1,TGTGCCAGCAGTTTGGACAGCTCCTACAATGAGCAGTTCTTC,CASSLDSSYNEQFF
-,TRBV2,-,TRBJ1-5,TGTGCCAGCAGTCCTGTTACAGGAGTCCAGCCCCAGCATTTT,CASSPVTGVQPQHF
-,TRBV6-5,-,TRBJ2-3,TGTGCCAGCAGTTACTCGGGGAGCACAGATACGCAGTATTTT,CASSYSGSTDTQYF
-,TRBV28,-,TRBJ2-1,TGTGCCAGCGGGTTGGTCAATGAGCAGTTCTTC,CASGLVNEQFF
-,TRBV5-1,-,TRBJ2-7,TGCGCCAGCGATCAGGGGGGGGGCTACGAGCAGTACTTC,CASDQGGGYEQYF
-,TRBV5-1,TRBD2,TRBJ2-1,TGCGCCAGCAGCTGGACTAGCGGGAGTCGTTACAATGAGCAGTTCTTC,CASSWTSGSRYNEQFF
few,TRBV11-2,TRBD2,TRBJ2-7,TGTGCCAGCAGCCAGACTAGCGCCATCTACGAGCAGTACTTC,CASSQTSAIYEQYF
once,TRBV7-6,-,TRBJ2-1,TGTGCCAGCAAGTCATTCGGTGAAAATGAGCAGTTCTTC,CASKSFGENEQFF
-,TRBV27,TRBD1,TRBJ1-1,TGTGCCAGCACAAGGGACAGGATGAACACTGAAGCTTTCTTT,CASTRDRMNTEAFF